The text below deals with one T cell receptor (beta chain). The CDR3 extends over 14 amino acids. Germline V lookup: CDR1 SEHNR, CDR2 FQNEAQ (reference sequence). The V and J ends lost 6 bases and 2 bases respectively, with 14 bases between them. Genomic DNA served as the source from which two-round multiplex PCR generated TCR beta CDR3 amplicons. Primers specific to each TRBV and TRBJ gene drove first-round PCR. TCRdb used MiXCR to reprocess the multiplex PCR reads, holding one entry per CDR3 protein. In the table there are approximately 25,000 distinct CDR3 sequences, 40% to 55% of which are singletons. The data were taken from a study of prognosis after radiotherapy for stage I lung cancer.

The clonotype originates from a donor at least 50 years old with non-small cell lung cancer. The sample consisted of PBMCs, taken before or after stereotactic body radiation therapy (not recorded which). The V call is TRBV7-9, the J call TRBJ2-7, with TRBD2 as a possible D gene (6 bases). The CDR3 DNA follows: TGTGCCAGCAGGCACGGGGGAGGAACCTACGAGCAGTACTTC. This encodes CASRHGGGTYEQYF.